Listed below are T cell receptor beta chains from one sample, sequenced in a study of long-term antiretroviral therapy in people with HIV. Generated by immunoSEQ multiplex PCR, the TCRdb table keeps only in-frame clones and is missing some. The sample lists fewer than 20,000 clones; 80% to 90% were seen once. The sequencing used unsorted PBMCs, collected 0.5 years after starting antiretroviral therapy. Source of these receptors: a woman between 40 and 55 years old with HIV. CDR3s leave out the opening cysteine and the closing phenylalanine or tryptophan.

v_gene	j_gene	CDR3aa
TRBV28	TRBJ2-7	ASSLVGQGSL
TRBV7-2	TRBJ1-2	ASRPGQMGVGYGYT
TRBV6-6	TRBJ1-2	ASKTPPYGYT
TRBV19	TRBJ2-3	ASSSGARTDTQY
TRBV27	TRBJ2-1	ATRRSPGQLYNEQF
TRBV30	TRBJ2-7	ASTIVRRRSGLAGAWYRFYEQY
TRBV28	TRBJ2-7	ASTRTGAYEQY
TRBV7-2	TRBJ2-7	ASRSNSYEQY
TRBV5-6	TRBJ1-3	ASSLYDTIY
TRBV18	TRBJ1-1	ASSPYDTGTEAF
TRBV5-6	TRBJ1-1	ASSLGTGMTEAF
TRBV28	TRBJ2-5	ASSLAGGPETQY
TRBV4-1	TRBJ1-2	ASSQPDRGVNYGYT
TRBV6-1	TRBJ2-7	ASSESRWEVPKP
TRBV9	TRBJ1-2	ASSVDGPAIYGYT
TRBV27	TRBJ2-1	ASSLAGGRPNEQF
TRBV27	TRBJ2-3	ASSIPSFPDTQY
TRBV5-4	TRBJ1-4	ASSSQGREKLF
TRBV5-1	TRBJ2-2	ASSLGTDTGELF
TRBV5-1	TRBJ2-7	ASSPGQGPYYEQY
TRBV18	TRBJ2-3	ASSLTTDSSTDTQY
TRBV7-2	TRBJ2-1	ASSLTSSSYNEQF
TRBV18	TRBJ1-2	ASSPQDRGLSYGYT
TRBV18	TRBJ2-7	ASSPLPSGRLSSYEQY
TRBV5-6	TRBJ1-2	ASSLAPRDHGYT
TRBV4-1	TRBJ1-1	ASSQIGSTEAF
TRBV7-9	TRBJ2-7	ASSLGYRSEQY
TRBV5-6	TRBJ2-2	ASSFFVSGSTGELF
TRBV29-1	TRBJ2-1	SASSWTSGQNEQF
TRBV18	TRBJ1-1	ASSQGTGWDPAF
TRBV27	TRBJ1-4	ASSSLTGPNEKLF
TRBV29-1	TRBJ2-1	SVVTGNEQF
TRBV4-1	TRBJ1-2	ASSQVDSSYGYT
TRBV18	TRBJ2-1	ASSPVRVGDEQF